The 25 T cell receptor beta chains below were found in one sample sequenced in a study of CD8 T cells in Susac syndrome. Random hexamers were used to reverse transcribe the RNA input (roughly 0.5 to 1 ug). TCRdb reprocessed the immunoSEQ multiplex PCR reads via MiXCR and lists one record per CDR3 protein. Of roughly 250,000 distinct CDR3 sequences listed, 90% to 97% were seen once; the top ten hold about 0.094%. Sequencing used CD4+ T cells from PBMCs. These receptors all come from a human donor with Susac syndrome.

The chain uses TRBV27 and TRBJ1-2; D is undetermined. V was clipped by 4 bases and J by 4 bases, with 10 bases between them. This CDR3 region has 13 residues. Germline V gives CDR1 MNHEY, CDR2 SMNVEV (reference sequence). The CDR3 spells CASSSAVSYGYTF. CDR3 nucleotide sequence: TGTGCCAGCAGTTCAGCAGTCAGCTATGGCTACACCTTC.

The chain couples TRBV11-2 to TRBJ2-7; TRBD2 matches at 7 bases. The CDR3 extends over 15 amino acids. Trimming at V came to 1 base and at J to 3 bases, leaving 6 bases not matched to a gene. Germline assignment: CDR1 SGHAT and CDR2 FQNNGV. Here the CDR3 DNA reads TGTGCCAGCAGCTTAGTGGCGGGAGATGTCTACGAGCAGTACTTC. It is translated as CASSLVAGDVYEQYF.

V and J are TRBV28 and TRBJ2-2; D gene uncertain. Germline loops: CDR1 MDHEN, CDR2 SYDVKM. This CDR3 contains 15 residues. The V and J ends lost 2 bases and 4 bases respectively, with 11 bases between them. This CDR3 is CASSLHSGVTGELFF. In DNA form, the CDR3 reads TGTGCCAGCAGTTTACACTCAGGAGTCACCGGGGAGCTGTTTTTT.

The V and J genes are TRBV20-1 and TRBJ1-2; the D gene is possibly TRBD1 (6 bases). Germline V gene data show CDR1 as DFQATT and CDR2 as SNEGSKA (reference sequence). The V end lost 6 bases, the J end lost 3 bases, and 20 bases lay between the germline ends. The CDR3 consists of 15 residues. CDR3 sequence (DNA): TGCAGTGCCCCTAATCGACAGGACGTGTACTATGGCTACACCTTC. Translated: CSAPNRQDVYYGYTF.

The gene calls are TRBV4-2 and TRBJ1-2, with a possible D match to TRBD1 (6 bases). CDR1 is LGHNA and CDR2 is YNFKEQ in the germline V gene. This CDR3 contains 17 residues. V was shortened by 2 bases and J by 0 bases, with 16 bases between the two germline ends. The CDR3 region is CASSQIQSGTTNYGYTF. The CDR3, as DNA: TGTGCCAGCAGCCAAATTCAGTCCGGGACAACTAACTATGGCTACACCTTC.

This clonotype was seen only once. This chain links TRBV6-5 with TRBJ1-2; 9 bases match TRBD1. This CDR3 is 15 amino acids long. The V gene end was trimmed by 6 bases and the J gene end by 8 bases; junction bases not matched to a gene: 13. Germline V gives CDR1 MNHEY, CDR2 SVGAGI. The CDR3 sequence: CASRDFGDRAYGYTF. CDR3 in DNA: TGTGCCAGCAGGGACTTTGGGGACAGGGCCTACGGCTACACCTTC.

The rearrangement uses TRBV6-1 and TRBJ1-5; D is possibly TRBD1 (6 bases). CDR3 length equals 15 residues. Germline V lookup: CDR1 MNHNS, CDR2 SASEGT. V was cut by 6 bases and J by 7 bases, with 19 bases left in between. The CDR3 DNA reads TGTGCCAGCAGCTCGAGCAGGGGATGGGGCCAGCCCCAGCATTTT. Protein product: CASSSSRGWGQPQHF.

This chain links TRBV9 with TRBJ1-5; TRBD1 might be the D (5 bases). Trimming took 1 base from V and 3 from J, leaving 11 bases between them. This CDR3 has 15 amino acids. Germline loops: CDR1 SGDLS, CDR2 YYNGEE. The CDR3 region has the DNA TGTGCCAGCAGCGTAACCGGACAAGCCAATCAGCCCCAGCATTTT. Its translation: CASSVTGQANQPQHF.

The chain couples TRBV27 to TRBJ2-7, with D possibly TRBD2 on 6 matching bases. The CDR3 extends over 15 amino acids. CDR1 is MNHEY and CDR2 is SMNVEV in the germline V gene (reference sequence). Trimming removed 5 bases at V and 5 bases at J, with 19 bases between. In DNA, the CDR3 is TGTGCCAGCAGTCCTATTGCGGGGTCGGGCGACGAGCAGTACTTC. Protein product: CASSPIAGSGDEQYF.

This chain links TRBV5-1 with TRBJ2-3, with D possibly being TRBD2 (6 bases). The CDR3 length is 16 residues. Per germline, CDR1 SGHRS and CDR2 YFSETQ. The V end was cut by 3 bases, the J end by 2 bases, with 16 bases between. The DNA for the CDR3 is TGCGCCAGCAGCTACGGGACTCCCCTGCCCACAGATACGCAGTATTTT. Amino acid sequence: CASSYGTPLPTDTQYF.

The chain is built from TRBV20-1 and TRBJ2-3; D ambiguous. V dropped 1 base and J dropped 0 bases, with 8 bases sitting between them. Germline V gene sequence: CDR1 DFQATT, CDR2 SNEGSKA (reference sequence). The CDR3 sequence is 14 residues long. The CDR3 region is CSARVGSSTDTQYF. The CDR3, as DNA: TGCAGTGCTAGAGTCGGTTCTAGCACAGATACGCAGTATTTT.

The CDR3 sequence is CSARDQGPKTQYF. The CDR3 coding sequence is TGCAGTGCTAGAGATCAGGGGCCCAAGACCCAGTACTTC. The chain recombines TRBV20-1 with TRBJ2-5; perhaps TRBD1 as D (6 bases). The germline V and J ends were trimmed by 0 bases and 6 bases, with 11 bases remaining between them. The CDR3 loop spans 13 amino acids. In germline, CDR1 is DFQATT, CDR2 SNEGSKA (reference sequence).

The chain joins TRBV28 to TRBJ2-1; D remains ambiguous. The ends were cut back, 8 bases at V and 9 bases at J, with 11 bases in the middle. Germline values: CDR1 MDHEN, CDR2 SYDVKM. This CDR3 spans 11 amino acids. Here the CDR3 reads CASGLVREQFF. DNA of the CDR3: TGTGCCAGCGGCCTGGTGCGTGAGCAGTTCTTC. Complete variable domain (other parts from reference TRBV28 and TRBJ2-1): DVKVTQSSRYLVKRTGEKVFLECVQDMDHENMFWYRQDPGLGLRLIYFSYDVKMKEKGDIPEGYSVSREKKERFSLILESASTNQTSMYLCASGLVREQFFGPGTRLTVL.

The rearrangement joins TRBV9 to TRBJ2-7, with D uncertain. CDR1 and CDR2 from the germline V gene are SGDLS and YYNGEE. The V gene lost 4 bases and the J gene lost 3 bases, with 17 bases spanning the gap. The CDR3 is made up of 15 amino acids. The CDR3 nucleotides are TGTGCCAGCAGCACGACCCCCAACCGAGGCTACGAGCAGTACTTC. It translates to CASSTTPNRGYEQYF.

The chain is built from TRBV3-1 and TRBJ2-7; 8 bases agree with TRBD2. J gave up 3 bases and V 0 bases, and 16 bases lay outside the gene matches. This CDR3 has 19 amino acids. Per the germline V gene, CDR1 is LGHDT and CDR2 is YNNKEL (reference sequence). CDR3 sequence reads: CASSQDFSLVERENYEQYF. CDR3 coding DNA: TGTGCCAGCAGCCAAGATTTCAGTCTAGTGGAGCGGGAGAACTACGAGCAGTACTTC.

V usage is TRBV20-1 and J usage is TRBJ1-1; no clear D. Germline assignment: CDR1 DFQATT and CDR2 SNEGSKA (reference sequence). The CDR3 has 15 amino acids. V was trimmed by 1 base and J by 4 bases, leaving 16 bases between them. CDR3 sequence: CSARAPTRESTEAFF. In DNA form, the CDR3 reads TGCAGTGCTAGAGCCCCGACACGTGAGAGCACTGAAGCTTTCTTT.

CDR3 sequence reads: CASSVSGTSPHNEQFF. The CDR3 region has the DNA TGTGCCAGCAGCGTCTCCGGGACTAGCCCCCACAATGAGCAGTTCTTC. The J gene is TRBJ2-1, the V gene TRBV7-2; 9 nucleotides match TRBD2. Germline V lookup: CDR1 SGHTA, CDR2 FQGNSA. The CDR3 runs 16 residues. V dropped 5 bases and J dropped 5; count of bases not matched to a gene: 10.

J is TRBJ2-5 and V is TRBV2; 8 bases line up with TRBD2. Trimming removed 4 bases from V and 3 bases from J; junction bases left unmatched: 1. The length of the CDR3 is 13 residues. The germline V gene has CDR1 SNHLY and CDR2 FYNNEI. The CDR3: CASSVLAEETQYF. The CDR3 coding sequence is TGTGCCAGCAGTGTACTAGCGGAAGAGACCCAGTACTTC.

The CDR3 DNA reads as TGTGCCTGGAGTGTACGGTCGACCGGGGAGCTGTTTTTT. As protein: CAWSVRSTGELFF. V and J are TRBV30 and TRBJ2-2, with D unresolved. V gave up 0 bases and J gave up 5 bases, with 7 bases separating them. There are 13 residues in the CDR3. Per the germline V gene, CDR1 is GTSNPN and CDR2 is SVGIG (reference sequence). The full variable domain, rest sourced from reference TRBV30 and TRBJ2-2, is SQTIHQWPATLVQPVGSPLSLECTVEGTSNPNLYWYRQAAGRGLQLLFYSVGIGQISSEVPQNLSASRPQDRQFILSSKKLLLSDSGFYLCAWSVRSTGELFFGEGSRLTVL.

The chain is built from TRBV5-1 and TRBJ1-5; 9 bases are shared with TRBD1. Germline CDR1 and CDR2: SGHRS and YFSETQ. This CDR3 is 13 amino acids long. Trimming cost V 4 bases and J 6 bases; bases outside gene matches: 2. CDR3 in DNA: TGCGCCAGCAGCACGGACAGGGGTCAGCCCCAGCATTTT. Residues: CASSTDRGQPQHF.

The V and J genes are TRBV9 and TRBJ1-5, with TRBD1 matching over 10 bases. Per the germline V gene, CDR1 is SGDLS and CDR2 is YYNGEE. J lost 5 bases, V lost 4 bases, and 9 bases had no gene match. The CDR3 length is 16 residues. The CDR3 sequence: CASSPTGDRGDQPQHF. The CDR3 coding sequence is TGTGCCAGCAGCCCCACTGGGGACAGGGGTGATCAGCCCCAGCATTTT.

The chain couples TRBV28 to TRBJ1-1, with 7 bases that match TRBD1. Germline values: CDR1 MDHEN, CDR2 SYDVKM. The CDR3 has 15 amino acids. Trimming took 6 bases from V and 1 from J; bases not matched to a gene: 8. CDR3 protein: CASREGQLWNTEAFF. The CDR3 nucleotides read TGTGCCAGCAGAGAGGGACAGCTCTGGAACACTGAAGCTTTCTTT.

This chain joins TRBV27 and TRBJ2-6; D is unresolved. Looked up from germline, CDR1 is MNHEY and CDR2 is SMNVEV (reference sequence). This CDR3 contains 20 residues. The V gene lost 6 bases and the J gene lost 0 bases, with 24 bases spanning the gap. The CDR3: CASSLLTRAGAYSGANVLTF. In DNA form, the CDR3 reads TGTGCCAGCAGCCTGCTGACCCGGGCAGGTGCCTACTCTGGGGCCAACGTCCTGACTTTC.

The chain employs TRBV19 and TRBJ1-1, with 8 bases identical to TRBD1. CDR1 is LNHDA, CDR2 SQIVND, per germline (reference sequence). The CDR3 contains 15 residues. After removal of 4 bases from V and 4 bases from J, the junction contained 8 bases not matched to a gene. This CDR3 is CASSTPGQGITEAFF. In DNA form, the CDR3 reads TGTGCCAGTAGTACCCCCGGACAGGGTATCACTGAAGCTTTCTTT.

This rearrangement joins TRBV3-1 to TRBJ1-1; D gene unclear. Germline V gene sequence: CDR1 LGHDT, CDR2 YNNKEL (reference sequence). The CDR3 covers 15 residues. V was shortened by 0 bases and J by 1 base, with 9 bases between the two germline ends. In DNA, the CDR3 is TGTGCCAGCAGCCAAGATCAGAGGTCGAACACTGAAGCTTTCTTT. This encodes CASSQDQRSNTEAFF.